Listed here is a single T cell receptor beta chain. In the study's own analysis: Amplification of reference gene primers provided the estimated nucleated cell counts. Measured with immunoSEQ multiplex PCR; TCRdb has only the in-frame clones, and not every one. For V, J and clone size, that table is used; D and trimming come from the DNA. This table has 330,000 or so clones, around 90% appearing once. These data originate in a study of blood T cell repertoires in COVID-19. Overall study: From the United States, Italy and Spain came samples of acute and convalescent COVID-19.

The CDR3 is 15 amino acids. Trimming cost V 8 bases and J 1 base, with 17 bases left between them. Germline CDR1 and CDR2: MNHNY and SVGAGI (reference sequence). The receptor's source is a young man with COVID-19, enrolled during active disease. Sequenced material: peripheral blood. This chain uses TRBV6-6 with TRBJ2-5, with D maybe TRBD1 (6 bases). The CDR3 DNA reads TGTGCCAGCCAGAGGGGACAAGTCGGCCAAGAGACCCAGTACTTC. Translated, it gives CASQRGQVGQETQYF.